This T cell receptor beta chain was obtained from a study of blood T cell repertoires in COVID-19. Losses at the gene ends were 6 bases for V and 4 bases for J; bases not matched to a gene: 5. The CDR3 is 14 residues long. The germline V gene has CDR1 SGHDN and CDR2 FVKESK. Assay used: immunoSEQ multiplex PCR; TCRdb lists only in-frame clones, some missing. The sample includes roughly 500,000 clones, roughly 90% seen only once; the top ten take approximately 1.8%. The clonotype originates from a middle-aged woman who had recovered from COVID-19. The sequenced sample was PBMCs or T cells enriched from blood (not recorded which). The rearrangement uses TRBV14 and TRBJ2-2; 7 bases are shared with TRBD2. The CDR3 region is CASRGLSITGELFF. CDR3 bases: TGTGCCAGCAGGGGACTATCGATCACCGGGGAGCTGTTTTTT.